This TCR beta chain came from a study of T cell responses to AZD1222 COVID-19 vaccine. About the study: Pooled samples include second doses given at about 4 or 12 weeks.

A word on this clone: As yet, its antigen is unknown. Germline is not matched at one junction end, which may reflect a read error.

Overall study results and limits: Along spike, vaccine-associated CD4 TCRs were found throughout, with dominance at 160-218 and 743-854. When two AZD1222 doses had been given, Spike-specific TCR breadth and depth rose. Within unmutated variant regions lay the reported targets of nearly half of spike-specific TCRs.

The table came from immunoSEQ multiplex PCR; TCRdb's copy has only in-frame clones and leaves some out. In the table there are roughly 90,000 clones, just over 85% of which are singletons. Germline V gene lookup returns CDR1 SGHNT and CDR2 YENEEA. CDR3 length: 15 residues. The gene calls are TRBV11-3 and TRBJ2-3, with a weak D call TRBD2 (6 bases). The receptor was isolated from an adult in good health. The sequences come from peripheral blood, collected on day 0 of AZD1222 vaccination. CDR3 residues: CATATVAAATYTQYF. The CDR3 DNA is TGTGCCACCGCGACGGTAGCGGCCGCCACATATACGCAGTATTTT. Full variable domain (missing parts from reference TRBV11-3 and TRBJ2-3): EAGVVQSPRYKIIEKKQPVAFWCNPISGHNTLYWYLQNLGQGPELLIRYENEEAVDDSQLPKDRFSAERLKGVDSTLKIQPAELGDSAVYLCATATVAAATYTQYFGPGTRLTVL.